Listed below are T cell receptor beta chains from one sample, sequenced in a study of cytomegalovirus exposure and HLA in healthy donors. Libraries were prepared by immunoSEQ multiplex PCR; TCRdb keeps only in-frame clonotypes and omits some of them. The sample lists 250,000 to 350,000 clones; about 80% were seen once. Sequencing was carried out using PBMCs. All receptors come from a girl aged 2 to 9 in good health and CMV-seronegative. CDR3s include the opening cysteine and the closing phenylalanine or tryptophan.

J	V	CDR3
TRBJ1-1	TRBV6-1	CASWTVNTEAFF
TRBJ2-2	TRBV7-7	CASSFDRTNTGELFF
TRBJ1-4	TRBV6-5	CASRRHGGDEKLFF
TRBJ2-3	TRBV4-1	CASSYSGESTDTQYF
TRBJ2-2	TRBV10-3	CAISVGLAGGPVTGELFF
TRBJ1-2	TRBV5-1	CASSATGERNYGYTF
TRBJ2-1	TRBV2	CASSDSPSNSYNEQFF
TRBJ1-4	TRBV6-4	CASGEDGGHEKLFF
TRBJ1-1	TRBV9	CASSVVGHENTEAFF
TRBJ1-5	TRBV6-1	CASSEALYRGNQPQHF
-	TRBV5-4	CASSLWGLAGSYEQYF
TRBJ2-7	TRBV6-5	CASSYTSSGEQYF
TRBJ2-7	TRBV5-4	CASSRDSYEQYF
TRBJ2-1	TRBV7-8	CASSRQSSYNEQFF
TRBJ1-1	TRBV5-1	CASTDPPPGHQMAFF
TRBJ2-7	TRBV27	CASSLSPGLSSYEQYF
TRBJ2-5	TRBV5-1	CASSASGQEQETQYF
TRBJ2-1	TRBV6-6	CASTQPGLPYNEQFF
TRBJ2-7	TRBV18	CASSWGGSSYEQYF
TRBJ1-5	TRBV14	CASSQGGTVNQPQHF
TRBJ1-2	TRBV6-6	CASSYSVGNYGYTF
TRBJ2-1	TRBV7-2	CASSLAGSSYNEQFF
TRBJ2-7	TRBV7-3	CASSLNGGSYEQYF
TRBJ1-4	TRBV6-5	CASSSETEDEKLFF
TRBJ2-1	TRBV4-2	CASSQDRGTHQQFF
TRBJ1-1	TRBV2	CARYRVTEAFF
TRBJ2-7	TRBV11-2	CASSYRVYEQYF
TRBJ1-1	TRBV19	CASRDYPNTEAFF
TRBJ2-7	TRBV10-3	CAIRTSGSKYEQYF
TRBJ1-6	TRBV7-8	CASSRDTESNSPLHF
TRBJ2-7	TRBV5-1	CASSLVSGSLYEQYF
TRBJ1-1	TRBV7-9	CASSLELENTEAFF
TRBJ2-7	TRBV5-6	CASSLQLAGGTYEQYF
TRBJ1-1	TRBV5-1	CASSVQGAATEAFF
TRBJ1-6	TRBV7-8	CASSAPGTGPKRPSYNSPLHF
TRBJ2-1	TRBV23-1	CARPGGAGVGNEQFF
TRBJ1-2	TRBV9	CASSATQQGSYGYTF
TRBJ2-7	TRBV27	CASSPFRDFDSYEQYF
TRBJ2-4	TRBV4-2	CASSQETMGQWGLAKNIQYF
TRBJ1-5	TRBV4-1	CASSLGTGSNQPQHF
TRBJ2-7	TRBV27	CASSLSGRVGGEQYF
TRBJ2-6	TRBV5-4	CASSLARGANVLTF